A selection of T cell receptor beta chains follows, all from one sample in a study of blood T cell repertoires in COVID-19. Generated by immunoSEQ multiplex PCR, the TCRdb table keeps only in-frame clones and is missing some. The repertoire holds about 250,000 clones, roughly 90% seen once, with approximately 0.8% in the top ten. Sequencing used peripheral blood. These receptors all come from a woman under 40 with acute or convalescent COVID-19. The CDR3 runs from the conserved cysteine through the conserved F or W. The order of the fields is clone size, J gene, CDR3 length, V gene, CDR3 protein. Rows give clone size only sometimes, using once, few, many, or a class for an expanded clone.

size: -; J: TRBJ2-1; length: 15; V: TRBV7-3; CDR3: CASSSIGTGYNEQFF
size: -; J: TRBJ2-3; length: 16; V: TRBV5-1; CDR3: CASSLGSGASTDTQYF
size: -; J: TRBJ1-1; length: 20; V: TRBV30; CDR3: CAWSVNLGLSLMMEITEAFF
size: -; J: TRBJ2-7; length: 13; V: TRBV2; CDR3: CASSDRLYYEQYF
size: -; J: TRBJ2-1; length: 14; V: TRBV7-9; CDR3: CASSLGGAPNEQFF
size: -; J: TRBJ2-3; length: 13; V: TRBV4-3; CDR3: CASSQGTTDTQYF
size: -; J: TRBJ2-1; length: 13; V: TRBV20-1; CDR3: CSASRLAGTEQFF
size: -; J: TRBJ2-7; length: 17; V: TRBV6-1; CDR3: CASSEFGYAGGPYEQYF
size: -; J: TRBJ2-2; length: 14; V: TRBV5-1; CDR3: CASSPGTLTGELFF
size: -; J: TRBJ1-2; length: 16; V: TRBV9; CDR3: CASSKGGTGVHYGYTF
size: -; J: TRBJ2-7; length: 12; V: TRBV19; CDR3: CASSYGSYEQYF
size: -; J: TRBJ2-7; length: 12; V: TRBV29-1; CDR3: CSVEVRGYEQYF
size: -; J: TRBJ2-7; length: 14; V: TRBV5-1; CDR3: CASSLAGTSYEQYF
size: once; J: TRBJ2-3; length: 16; V: TRBV11-3; CDR3: CASSSGTSGPTDTQYF
size: -; J: TRBJ1-5; length: 15; V: TRBV15; CDR3: CATSSGQLSNQPQHF
size: -; J: TRBJ1-5; length: 13; V: TRBV30; CDR3: CAWGGQGNQPQHF
size: -; J: TRBJ2-7; length: 12; V: TRBV14; CDR3: CASSRHRYEQYF
size: -; J: TRBJ2-7; length: 17; V: TRBV4-2; CDR3: CASSQVSNSGISLEQYF
size: -; J: TRBJ1-4; length: 15; V: TRBV5-4; CDR3: CAMSIGVTTNEKLFF
size: once; J: TRBJ2-3; length: 16; V: TRBV19; CDR3: CASSMGFRGRPDTQYF
size: -; J: TRBJ2-3; length: 13; V: TRBV5-1; CDR3: CASARFSTDTQYF
size: once; J: TRBJ1-3; length: 13; V: TRBV2; CDR3: CASVADSGNTIYF
size: -; J: TRBJ1-2; length: 14; V: TRBV4-1; CDR3: CASSQDRTVYGYTF
size: -; J: TRBJ2-5; length: 14; V: TRBV19; CDR3: CASSLSGQWQTQYF
size: -; J: TRBJ2-1; length: 15; V: TRBV5-4; CDR3: CASSLAGEEYNEQFF
size: few; J: TRBJ1-5; length: 12; V: TRBV30; CDR3: CAWSPGNQPQHF
size: -; J: TRBJ2-3; length: 13; V: TRBV6-6; CDR3: CASSSDRAGTQYF
size: -; J: TRBJ2-2; length: 14; V: TRBV6-5; CDR3: CAGGRADNTGELFF
size: -; J: TRBJ1-3; length: 13; V: TRBV5-5; CDR3: CASSLVTGNTIYF
size: -; J: TRBJ2-7; length: 16; V: TRBV6-6; CDR3: CASTGLAGGTYYEQYF
size: -; J: TRBJ2-3; length: 15; V: TRBV12-5; CDR3: CASGRLAGGRDTQYF
size: -; J: TRBJ2-2; length: 16; V: TRBV11-2; CDR3: CASSLVGGSRSGELFF
size: -; J: TRBJ1-5; length: 15; V: TRBV6-5; CDR3: CASSPLKQGYQPQHF
size: -; J: TRBJ2-5; length: 14; V: TRBV30; CDR3: CAWSVAGVQETQYF
size: -; J: TRBJ2-1; length: 15; V: TRBV13; CDR3: CASSAGTSGGGEQFF
size: -; J: TRBJ2-3; length: 15; V: TRBV5-1; CDR3: CASSSGTGGWDTQYF
size: few; J: TRBJ2-2; length: 13; V: TRBV12-3/TRBV12-4; CDR3: CASKDTGGGELFF
size: -; J: TRBJ1-1; length: 14; V: TRBV20-1; CDR3: CSASRMGSNTEAFF
size: -; J: TRBJ2-1; length: 11; V: TRBV12-3/TRBV12-4; CDR3: CASSPSGEQFF
size: -; J: TRBJ2-1; length: 14; V: TRBV5-6; CDR3: CASSLLVHYNEQFF
size: -; J: TRBJ2-7; length: 13; V: TRBV7-9; CDR3: CASSPWTGYEQYF
size: -; J: TRBJ2-3; length: 16; V: TRBV2; CDR3: CASSDNRLESTDTQYF